This T cell receptor beta chain appears in the sequencing data of a study of cytomegalovirus exposure and HLA in healthy donors. The CDR3 sequence is 15 residues long. J gave up 6 bases and V 3 bases, and 8 bases lay outside the gene matches. From germline, CDR1 is MDHEN and CDR2 SYDVKM. On this clone itself: Its specificity is unknown.

Method: immunoSEQ multiplex PCR; TCRdb's copy keeps in-frame clones and lacks some. Of approximately 270,000 clones listed, 80% to 90% are singletons. Study-wide results and caveats: In vitro work confirmed that a few CMV-associated chains recognize CMV antigens. The listing of 150 or so TCR beta chains classed them as cytomegalovirus-associated. In the roughly 120 validation repertoires, a later analysis found that first-cohort TCR clusters tended to co-occur.

The sample was PBMCs. This chain joins TRBV28 and TRBJ2-7; 10 positions match TRBD1. This receptor was obtained from a young woman in good health and CMV-seronegative. CDR3 sequence reads: CASSLGRDRGAEQYF. The CDR3, as DNA: TGTGCCAGCAGTTTGGGTCGGGACAGGGGAGCCGAGCAGTACTTC.